The text below deals with one T cell receptor (beta chain). The antigen is unknown. The authors sequenced TCR beta from blood CD8+ and CD4+ T cells. In contrast to the negatively isolated CD8+ and CD4+ T cells, TEMRA cells were FACS-enriched. This sample is part of a study of CD8 T cells in Susac syndrome. Broader study findings: As the study acknowledged, the number of individuals who were part of its TCR sequencing and HLA analysis was relatively small.

Germline lookup yields CDR1 DFQATT and CDR2 SNEGSKA (reference sequence). The CDR3 has 14 residues. Trimming stripped 6 bases from V and 1 base from J, with 15 bases between. Reverse transcription of roughly 0.45 to 1 ug RNA was performed with random hexamers. TCRdb used MiXCR to reprocess the immunoSEQ multiplex PCR reads, holding one entry per CDR3 protein. This repertoire shows roughly 150,000 distinct CDR3 sequences, roughly 95% found once; its top ten account for 0.13%. This chain links TRBV20-1 with TRBJ1-1; D remains unclear. The sequenced sample consisted of CD4+ T cells from PBMCs. This TCR was sampled from a human donor in good health. CDR3 DNA sequence: TGCAGTGCCCTTCTCCCGACGGGGAACACTGAAGCTTTCTTT. It is translated as CSALLPTGNTEAFF.